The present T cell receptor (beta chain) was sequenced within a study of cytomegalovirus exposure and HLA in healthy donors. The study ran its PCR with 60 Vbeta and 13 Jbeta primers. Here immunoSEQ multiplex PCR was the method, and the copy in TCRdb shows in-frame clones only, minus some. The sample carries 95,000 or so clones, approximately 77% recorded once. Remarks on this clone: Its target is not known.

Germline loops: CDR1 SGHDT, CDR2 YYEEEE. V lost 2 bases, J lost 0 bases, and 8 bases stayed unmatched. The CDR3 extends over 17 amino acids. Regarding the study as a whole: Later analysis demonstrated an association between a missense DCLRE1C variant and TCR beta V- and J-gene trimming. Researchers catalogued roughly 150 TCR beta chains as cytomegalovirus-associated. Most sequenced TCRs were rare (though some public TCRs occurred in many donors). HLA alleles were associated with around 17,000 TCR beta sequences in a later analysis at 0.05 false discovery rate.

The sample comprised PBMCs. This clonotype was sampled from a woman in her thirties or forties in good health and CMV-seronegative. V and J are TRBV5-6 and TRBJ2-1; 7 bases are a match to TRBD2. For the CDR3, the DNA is TGTGCCAGCAGCTTAGGGGCGGGGGTGGGCTCCTACAATGAGCAGTTCTTC. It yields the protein CASSLGAGVGSYNEQFF.